A selection of T cell receptor beta chains follows, all from one sample in a study of blood T cell repertoires in COVID-19. The protocol was immunoSEQ multiplex PCR, while the TCRdb copy is restricted to in-frame clones and leaves out a portion. The table has some 98,000 clones, just under 85% seen once; the top ten hold more than 9%. Sequenced: peripheral blood. The receptors stem from a man aged 65 to 85 with acute or convalescent COVID-19. Both conserved end residues are part of each CDR3. The order of the fields is V gene, J gene, D gene, CDR3 protein. D genes are given only for firm matches.

>TRBV6-2/TRBV6-3|TRBJ2-3|TRBD2
CASSYSTSGSTDTQYF
>TRBV7-9|TRBJ2-3|TRBD2
CASSLSLGLAIVTDTQYF
>TRBV5-1|TRBJ2-7|TRBD1
CASSLRTGGAPEQYF
>TRBV11-3|TRBJ2-5|TRBD1
CASSLGGQFGETQYF
>TRBV30|TRBJ2-3|-
CAWSAGAPRTDTQYF
>TRBV28|TRBJ2-1|TRBD2
CASTAPGLAGARNEQFF
>TRBV2|TRBJ2-7|TRBD1
CASSLQGIGEQYF
>TRBV7-5|TRBJ1-2|-
CARSFRGDGYTF
>TRBV3-1/TRBV3-2|TRBJ1-1|-
CASSQDGGVNTEAFF
>TRBV7-9|TRBJ1-1|TRBD1
CASSLGQGADEAFF
>TRBV7-9|TRBJ2-7|TRBD1
CASSARDSYEQYF
>TRBV19|TRBJ1-2|-
CASNSRLNYGYTF
>TRBV5-6|TRBJ2-5|TRBD2
CASSGSLAGGGKETQYF
>TRBV7-9|TRBJ2-5|-
CASSLAWGEETQYF
>TRBV6-6|TRBJ1-1|-
CASTQTGGAPEAFF
>TRBV7-3|TRBJ2-2|-
CASSRGLSRTGELFF
>TRBV11-2|TRBJ2-2|TRBD2
CASSSREAGGPTGELFF
>TRBV11-3|TRBJ2-3|-
CASSSVGQPTDTQYF
>TRBV28|TRBJ1-5|TRBD1
CASGSSGTANQPQHF
>TRBV6-5|TRBJ2-7|TRBD1
CASTLTGSNYEQYF
>TRBV10-3|TRBJ2-2|-
CAISESTVSGELFF
>TRBV7-9|TRBJ1-2|-
CASSLAGQDGGYTF
>TRBV27|TRBJ2-1|TRBD2
CASSFQLAGVQNNEQFF
>TRBV9|TRBJ2-2|TRBD1
CASSDKTGGGGELFF
>TRBV3-1/TRBV3-2|TRBJ2-7|TRBD1
CASSGTGGGAVYEQYF
>TRBV3-1/TRBV3-2|TRBJ2-1|-
CASSQVTTAANEQFF
>TRBV7-9|TRBJ2-5|-
CASMARLQETQYF
>TRBV28|TRBJ1-2|-
CASSPYLQGDGYTF
>TRBV3-1/TRBV3-2|TRBJ2-2|TRBD2
CATSGTNTGELFF
>TRBV6-4|TRBJ2-2|TRBD2
CASSPSGRANTGELFF
>TRBV11-2|TRBJ2-3|TRBD2
CAEREVSTDTQYF
>TRBV10-3|TRBJ1-6|-
CAISRATFSGINSPLHF
>TRBV9|TRBJ2-1|-
CASSRRGEPYNEQFF
>TRBV19|TRBJ1-1|-
CASSIVGRNTEAFF
>TRBV7-6|TRBJ1-1|-
CASSPSNDRLGTEAFF
>TRBV30|TRBJ1-2|-
CAWRRQLTGGYTF
>TRBV6-5|TRBJ2-7|TRBD2
CASTGTSGSYEQYF